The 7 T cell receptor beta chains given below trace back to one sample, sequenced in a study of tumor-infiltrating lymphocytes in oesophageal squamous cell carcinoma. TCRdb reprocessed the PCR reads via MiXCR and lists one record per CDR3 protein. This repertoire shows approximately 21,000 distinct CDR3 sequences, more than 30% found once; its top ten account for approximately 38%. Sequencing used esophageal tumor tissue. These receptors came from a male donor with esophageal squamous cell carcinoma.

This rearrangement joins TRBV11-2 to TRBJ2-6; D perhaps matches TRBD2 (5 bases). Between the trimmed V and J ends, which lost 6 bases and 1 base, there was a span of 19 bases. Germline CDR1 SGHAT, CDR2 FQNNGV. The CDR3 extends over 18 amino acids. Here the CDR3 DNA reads TGTGCCAGCAGTTTAAGGAACCCCGGGATTTCTGGGGCCAACGTCCTGACTTTC. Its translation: CASSLRNPGISGANVLTF.

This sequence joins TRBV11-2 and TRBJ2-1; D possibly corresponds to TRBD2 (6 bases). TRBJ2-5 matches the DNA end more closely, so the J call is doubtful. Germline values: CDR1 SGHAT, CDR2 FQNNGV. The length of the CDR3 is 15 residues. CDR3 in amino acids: CASSLGLRDGETQYF. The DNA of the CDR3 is TGTGCCAGCAGCTTAGGATTGCGGGACGGAGAGACCCAGTACTTC.

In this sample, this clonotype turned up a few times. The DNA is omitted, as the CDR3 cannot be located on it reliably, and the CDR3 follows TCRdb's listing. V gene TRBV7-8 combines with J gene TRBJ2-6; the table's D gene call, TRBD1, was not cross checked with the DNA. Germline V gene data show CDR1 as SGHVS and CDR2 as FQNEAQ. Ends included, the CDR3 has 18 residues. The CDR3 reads CASSLLWGKEFLRAVLRF.

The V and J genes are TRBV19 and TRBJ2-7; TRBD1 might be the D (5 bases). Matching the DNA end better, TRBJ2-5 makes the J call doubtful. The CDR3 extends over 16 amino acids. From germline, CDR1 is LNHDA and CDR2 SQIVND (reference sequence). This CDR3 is CASSIVAGLIRGTQYF. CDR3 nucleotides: TGTGCCAGTAGTATTGTCGCAGGGTTAATTAGAGGGACCCAGTACTTC.

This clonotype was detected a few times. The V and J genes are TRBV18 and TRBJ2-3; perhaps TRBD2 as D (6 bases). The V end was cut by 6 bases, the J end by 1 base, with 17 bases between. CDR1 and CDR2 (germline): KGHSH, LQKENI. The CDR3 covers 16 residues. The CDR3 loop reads CASSPPWERGTDTQYF. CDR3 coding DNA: TGTGCCAGCTCCCCCCCATGGGAGCGGGGCACAGATACGCAGTATTTT.

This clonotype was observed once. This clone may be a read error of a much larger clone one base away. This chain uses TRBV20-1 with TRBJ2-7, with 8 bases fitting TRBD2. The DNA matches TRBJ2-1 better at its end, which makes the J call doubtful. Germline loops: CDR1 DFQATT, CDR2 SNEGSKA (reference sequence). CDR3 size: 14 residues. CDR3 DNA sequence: TGCAGTGCCACGAGGCCCAGCGGGAGTTACGAGCAGTTCTTC. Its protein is CSATRPSGSYEQFF.

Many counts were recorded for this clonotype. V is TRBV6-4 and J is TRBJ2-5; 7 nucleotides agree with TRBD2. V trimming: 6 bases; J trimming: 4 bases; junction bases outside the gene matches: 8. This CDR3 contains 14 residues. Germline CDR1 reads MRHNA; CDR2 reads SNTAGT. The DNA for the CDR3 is TGTGCCAGCAGGTCGACGGCGGGAGTAGAGACCCAGTACTTC. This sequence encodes CASRSTAGVETQYF.